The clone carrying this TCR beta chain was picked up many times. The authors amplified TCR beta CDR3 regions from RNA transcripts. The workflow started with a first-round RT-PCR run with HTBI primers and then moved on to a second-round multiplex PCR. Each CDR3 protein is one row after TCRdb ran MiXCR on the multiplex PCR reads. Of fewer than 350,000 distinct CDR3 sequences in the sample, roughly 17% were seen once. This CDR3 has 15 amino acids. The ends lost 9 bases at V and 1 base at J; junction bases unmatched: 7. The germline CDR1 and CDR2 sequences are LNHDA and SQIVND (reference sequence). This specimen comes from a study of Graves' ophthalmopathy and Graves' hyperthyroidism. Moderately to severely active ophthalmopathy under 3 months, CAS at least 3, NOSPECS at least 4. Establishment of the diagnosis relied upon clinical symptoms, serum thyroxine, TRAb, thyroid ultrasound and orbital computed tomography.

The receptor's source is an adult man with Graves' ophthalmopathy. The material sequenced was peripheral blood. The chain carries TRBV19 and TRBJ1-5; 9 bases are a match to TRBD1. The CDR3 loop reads CASSKGQGSNQPQHF. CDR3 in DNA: TGTGCCAGCAGCAAGGGACAGGGAAGCAATCAGCCCCAGCATTTT.